This entry concerns a single TCR beta chain. This entry is derived from a study of cytotoxic CD8 clonotypes in ibrutinib-treated CLL. Study summary: Productive templates per sample averaged approximately 240,000; productive rearrangements, about 89,000.

Assay used: immunoSEQ multiplex PCR; TCRdb lists only in-frame clones, some missing. The table lists fewer than 400,000 clones, over 55% of them singletons. Germline CDR1 and CDR2: SQVTM and ANQGSEA. The CDR3 is made up of 14 amino acids. Trimming removed 3 bases from V and 8 bases from J; junction bases left unmatched: 11. The rearrangement uses TRBV29-1 and TRBJ2-3; TRBD2 agrees at 7 bases. This clonotype originated in a human donor with chronic lymphocytic leukemia. The sequencing used PBMCs, collected after 36 months of ibrutinib treatment. CDR3 sequence (DNA): TGCAGCGTTGATGCCCAGCGGGGCGGGGGTACGCAGTATTTT. This codes for CSVDAQRGGGTQYF.